This is a list of T cell receptor beta chains from one sample in a study of T-cell reconstitution after alpha-beta-depleted transplantation in children. TCRdb reprocessed the PCR reads with MiXCR, giving one entry per CDR3 protein. This sample has around 500,000 distinct CDR3 sequences, with approximately 13% found just once. Sequenced material: PBMCs from the stem cell graft donor, taken from the stem cell graft. The receptor source for this set is a human donor who donated a stem cell graft to a child with combined immunodeficiency. The CDR3 runs from the conserved cysteine through the conserved F or W. The order of the fields is CDR3 DNA, CDR3 protein, V gene, J gene, clone size, D gene. D genes are given only for firm matches. Clone size is given for some rows only: seen once, a few or many times, or a class if the clone is expanded.

CDR3nt: TGTGCCAGCAGCGTAGACGGGGGGGTTCGGGCCTACAATGAGCAGTTCTTC
CDR3aa: CASSVDGGVRAYNEQFF
v_gene: TRBV9
j_gene: TRBJ2-1
abundance: few
d_gene: TRBD2

CDR3nt: TGTGCCAGCAGCGATAGCGGCCAAAGGAACACTGAAGCTTTCTTT
CDR3aa: CASSDSGQRNTEAFF
v_gene: TRBV13
j_gene: TRBJ1-1
abundance: NA
d_gene: NA

CDR3nt: TGTGCCAGTAAACTACAGTGGAATAGCAATCAGCCCCAGCATTTT
CDR3aa: CASKLQWNSNQPQHF
v_gene: TRBV6-2/TRBV6-3
j_gene: TRBJ1-5
abundance: many
d_gene: NA

CDR3nt: TGTGCCAGCTCACCACCATCGCGGGATCGTAAGTTCTTC
CDR3aa: CASSPPSRDRKFF
v_gene: TRBV18
j_gene: TRBJ2-1
abundance: few
d_gene: NA

CDR3nt: TGCGCCAGCAGCTTGCAACCCCCGGGAGGACAGGGGGTGAACTATGGCTACACCTTC
CDR3aa: CASSLQPPGGQGVNYGYTF
v_gene: TRBV5-1
j_gene: TRBJ1-2
abundance: many
d_gene: TRBD1

CDR3nt: TGTGCCTGGAACAGTAATTCACCCCTCCACTTT
CDR3aa: CAWNSNSPLHF
v_gene: TRBV30
j_gene: TRBJ1-6
abundance: few
d_gene: NA

CDR3nt: TGCAGCGTTGATACAGGGGCCTCCGCCTCCTACAATGAGCAGTTCTTC
CDR3aa: CSVDTGASASYNEQFF
v_gene: TRBV29-1
j_gene: TRBJ2-1
abundance: few
d_gene: TRBD1

CDR3nt: TGCAGTGCTAGAGGGCCCTGGGAGGTTAGGGGAATGAACACTGAAGCTTTCTTT
CDR3aa: CSARGPWEVRGMNTEAFF
v_gene: TRBV20-1
j_gene: TRBJ1-1
abundance: many
d_gene: NA

CDR3nt: TGTGCCAGCAGTCCCGGACACCCCACGCAGTATTTT
CDR3aa: CASSPGHPTQYF
v_gene: TRBV12-3/TRBV12-4
j_gene: TRBJ2-3
abundance: many
d_gene: NA

CDR3nt: TGTGCCAGCAGTTTTGGGCAGTACGAGCAGTACTTC
CDR3aa: CASSFGQYEQYF
v_gene: TRBV12-3/TRBV12-4
j_gene: TRBJ2-7
abundance: few
d_gene: NA

CDR3nt: TGTGCTTCGCGGGCTCAAGAGACCCAGTACTTC
CDR3aa: CASRAQETQYF
v_gene: TRBV7-7
j_gene: TRBJ2-5
abundance: few
d_gene: NA

CDR3nt: TGCGCCAGCAGCCCGGGACTGCGGGTGGAGACCCAGTACTTC
CDR3aa: CASSPGLRVETQYF
v_gene: TRBV5-1
j_gene: TRBJ2-5
abundance: few
d_gene: NA

CDR3nt: TGTGCCAGCAGTTTTAGTAGCGACTCCTACGAGCAGTACTTC
CDR3aa: CASSFSSDSYEQYF
v_gene: TRBV12-3/TRBV12-4
j_gene: TRBJ2-7
abundance: NA
d_gene: NA

CDR3nt: TGTGCCAGCAGCCAAGTTGTGGGAGCTACCGGGGAGCTGTTTTTT
CDR3aa: CASSQVVGATGELFF
v_gene: TRBV3-1
j_gene: TRBJ2-2
abundance: NA
d_gene: NA

CDR3nt: TGCGCCAGCAGCTTGGTACTGGCGAACACTGAAGCTTTCTTT
CDR3aa: CASSLVLANTEAFF
v_gene: TRBV5-1
j_gene: TRBJ1-1
abundance: few
d_gene: NA

CDR3nt: TGCGCCAGCAGCCCCTTGCCGGCCAATGAGCAGTTCTTC
CDR3aa: CASSPLPANEQFF
v_gene: TRBV4-1
j_gene: TRBJ2-1
abundance: few
d_gene: NA

CDR3nt: TGTGCCTGGAGTGTACACCGGACTAGCGGCGAGCAGTACTTC
CDR3aa: CAWSVHRTSGEQYF
v_gene: TRBV30
j_gene: TRBJ2-7
abundance: NA
d_gene: TRBD2

CDR3nt: TGTGCCAGCTGTTTATTTGGGACTAGCGGGGGCCGGCCAGATACGCAGTATTTT
CDR3aa: CASCLFGTSGGRPDTQYF
v_gene: TRBV2
j_gene: TRBJ2-3
abundance: NA
d_gene: TRBD2

CDR3nt: TGTGCCAGCAGTTGGGGTGCTAGCGGGGCCTACAATGAGCAGTTCTTC
CDR3aa: CASSWGASGAYNEQFF
v_gene: TRBV12-3/TRBV12-4
j_gene: TRBJ2-1
abundance: NA
d_gene: TRBD2

CDR3nt: TGTGCCAGCAGTTTAGCGGGGGTGGGGGCTTTCTTT
CDR3aa: CASSLAGVGAFF
v_gene: TRBV12-3/TRBV12-4
j_gene: TRBJ1-1
abundance: many
d_gene: NA

CDR3nt: TGCGCCAGCAGCTTGCGCCCACTAGCGGGGGGGCCGAACACAGATACGCAGTATTTT
CDR3aa: CASSLRPLAGGPNTDTQYF
v_gene: TRBV5-1
j_gene: TRBJ2-3
abundance: few
d_gene: TRBD2

CDR3nt: TGTGCCAGCGGGTTTCCGGGCTACACCTTC
CDR3aa: CASGFPGYTF
v_gene: TRBV12-3/TRBV12-4
j_gene: TRBJ1-2
abundance: many
d_gene: NA

CDR3nt: TGTGCCAGCACCCGGGGAGGCCCAGATACGCAGTATTTT
CDR3aa: CASTRGGPDTQYF
v_gene: TRBV6-1
j_gene: TRBJ2-3
abundance: NA
d_gene: NA

CDR3nt: TGTGCCAGCAGTTTGGGACAGGGGTTTAACATTCAGTACTTC
CDR3aa: CASSLGQGFNIQYF
v_gene: TRBV12-3/TRBV12-4
j_gene: TRBJ2-4
abundance: NA
d_gene: TRBD1

CDR3nt: TGTGCCAGCAGTTCCCCGAGTGGGGGGCGTACTGAGCAGTTCTTC
CDR3aa: CASSSPSGGRTEQFF
v_gene: TRBV28
j_gene: TRBJ2-1
abundance: NA
d_gene: NA

CDR3nt: TGTGCCAGCAGTTACTCGATGGCGGGAGGCTACAATGAGCAGTTCTTC
CDR3aa: CASSYSMAGGYNEQFF
v_gene: TRBV6-5
j_gene: TRBJ2-1
abundance: NA
d_gene: TRBD2

CDR3nt: TGCAGCGTTGGTGGTCCTGGGGCCAACGTCCTGACTTTC
CDR3aa: CSVGGPGANVLTF
v_gene: TRBV29-1
j_gene: TRBJ2-6
abundance: many
d_gene: NA

CDR3nt: TGCAGTGCTAGTGATAGCGGGACAACGGGAGAGACCCAGTACTTC
CDR3aa: CSASDSGTTGETQYF
v_gene: TRBV20-1
j_gene: TRBJ2-5
abundance: NA
d_gene: TRBD2

CDR3nt: TGCAGCGCCCAGACTGGGAGCTATGGCTACACCTTC
CDR3aa: CSAQTGSYGYTF
v_gene: TRBV29-1
j_gene: TRBJ1-2
abundance: many
d_gene: NA

CDR3nt: TGTGCCAGCAGCCAAACAGGGGATGGCTACACCTTC
CDR3aa: CASSQTGDGYTF
v_gene: TRBV27
j_gene: TRBJ1-2
abundance: NA
d_gene: TRBD1

CDR3nt: TGTGCCACCAGTGACTCCGGGGAGCTGTTTTTT
CDR3aa: CATSDSGELFF
v_gene: TRBV24-1
j_gene: TRBJ2-2
abundance: many
d_gene: NA

CDR3nt: TGCGCCAGCAGCCCCTCGATCGGGGGACTAGAGACCCAGTACTTC
CDR3aa: CASSPSIGGLETQYF
v_gene: TRBV5-1
j_gene: TRBJ2-5
abundance: few
d_gene: NA